This entry describes one TCR beta chain. Its antigen is undetermined. These data are taken from a study of post-analysis software for immune sequencing data. Study details: The disease courses spanned relapsing-remitting, secondary progressive and progressive-relapsing forms of multiple sclerosis.

The germline CDR1 and CDR2 sequences are SGHRS and YFSETQ. V lost 3 bases to trimming and J lost 10 bases, with 17 bases between them. This CDR3 has 14 residues. Unique molecular identifiers tagged the TCR beta cDNA libraries. The T cell input of about 0.85 to 10 million gave approximately 500,000 cDNA molecules. MiXCR was run by TCRdb on the PCR reads, yielding one entry per CDR3 protein. The sample consists of about 620,000 distinct CDR3 sequences, roughly 45% of them appearing once. Study-level findings and limits: Multiple sclerosis patients showed significantly lower normalized Chao1 diversity than controls did. There were five or six TRBV segments more frequent in patients than controls, and TRBV5-6, TRBV5-1 and TRBV20-1 were among them. F-measure co-clustering was strong for batch-matched samples.

The chain combines TRBV5-1 with TRBJ2-1; a possible D gene is TRBD2 (6 bases). The sequence derives from a girl aged 10-17 years with multiple sclerosis. The sample was blood. The CDR3 bases are TGCGCCAGCAGCTCCGGGACTCCGGACATGGAGCAGTTCTTC. Translation gives CASSSGTPDMEQFF.